These T cell receptor beta chains were read from a single sample in a study of cytomegalovirus exposure and HLA in healthy donors. Using immunoSEQ multiplex PCR, the repertoire was profiled, and TCRdb retains in-frame clones only, with some absent. Of 150,000 to 200,000 clones in the sample, around nine tenths were seen once. The sample comprised PBMCs. The receptors derive from a woman younger than 45 in good health and CMV-seronegative. The CDR3 runs from the conserved cysteine through the conserved F or W. A D gene is named only where the DNA matches it firmly. Expanded clones get a size class; other rows say once, few or many, or leave the size out.

len: 16
d_gene: TRBD2
v_gene: TRBV27
abundance: -
j_gene: TRBJ2-2
CDR3aa: CASSVRGGPNTGELFF
CDR3nt: TGTGCCAGCAGTGTCCGGGGGGGCCCGAACACCGGGGAGCTGTTTTTT

len: 15
d_gene: TRBD1
v_gene: TRBV6-1
abundance: -
j_gene: TRBJ1-2
CDR3aa: CASKKPGQGVGGYTF
CDR3nt: TGTGCCAGCAAGAAGCCGGGACAGGGGGTAGGTGGCTACACCTTC

len: 15
d_gene: TRBD1
v_gene: TRBV6-6
abundance: -
j_gene: TRBJ2-7
CDR3aa: CASSQDRVGAYEQYF
CDR3nt: TGTGCCAGCAGTCAAGACAGGGTAGGCGCCTACGAGCAGTACTTC

len: 17
d_gene: TRBD2
v_gene: TRBV27
abundance: -
j_gene: TRBJ2-2
CDR3aa: CASSSPGTSGVIGELFF
CDR3nt: TGTGCCAGCAGTTCCCCCGGGACTAGCGGGGTCATTGGGGAGCTGTTTTTT

len: 17
d_gene: -
v_gene: TRBV7-6
abundance: -
j_gene: TRBJ2-3
CDR3aa: CASSFYESNLGTDTQYF
CDR3nt: TGTGCCAGCAGCTTCTACGAAAGCAACCTCGGCACAGATACGCAGTATTTT

len: 15
d_gene: -
v_gene: TRBV9
abundance: -
j_gene: TRBJ2-7
CDR3aa: CASSVGLGSSYEQYF
CDR3nt: TGTGCCAGCAGCGTAGGCCTAGGGAGCTCCTACGAGCAGTACTTC

len: 17
d_gene: TRBD1
v_gene: TRBV11-2
abundance: -
j_gene: TRBJ2-7
CDR3aa: CASSLVAGTGVVNEQYF
CDR3nt: TGTGCCAGCAGCTTAGTGGCTGGGACAGGGGTCGTCAACGAGCAGTACTTC

len: 16
d_gene: TRBD1
v_gene: TRBV7-9
abundance: -
j_gene: TRBJ2-3
CDR3aa: CASSTLRQGVPDTQYF
CDR3nt: TGTGCCAGCAGCACCTTGAGACAGGGTGTCCCAGATACGCAGTATTTT

len: 14
d_gene: TRBD2
v_gene: TRBV27
abundance: -
j_gene: TRBJ2-7
CDR3aa: CASSLSGNLYEQYF
CDR3nt: TGTGCCAGCAGTTTAAGCGGGAACCTCTACGAGCAGTACTTC

len: 18
d_gene: TRBD1
v_gene: TRBV9
abundance: -
j_gene: TRBJ1-3
CDR3aa: CASSARTGDNSFGNTIYF
CDR3nt: TGTGCCAGCAGCGCAAGGACAGGGGACAACTCATTTGGAAACACCATATATTTT

len: 14
d_gene: -
v_gene: TRBV7-2
abundance: -
j_gene: TRBJ2-7
CDR3aa: CASSLNGGSGEQYF
CDR3nt: TGTGCCAGCAGCTTAAACGGAGGGTCCGGCGAGCAGTACTTC

len: 14
d_gene: -
v_gene: TRBV6-1
abundance: few
j_gene: TRBJ1-2
CDR3aa: CASSPGLESFFPTF
CDR3nt: TGTGCCAGCAGTCCGGGACTGGAGTCTTTTTTCCCCACCTTC

len: 12
d_gene: -
v_gene: TRBV29-1
abundance: -
j_gene: TRBJ1-2
CDR3aa: CSVRKGPYGYTF
CDR3nt: TGCAGCGTCCGAAAGGGGCCCTATGGCTACACCTTC

len: 11
d_gene: -
v_gene: TRBV27
abundance: -
j_gene: TRBJ1-2
CDR3aa: CASSDSYGYTF
CDR3nt: TGTGCCAGCTCGGACAGCTATGGCTACACCTTC

len: 13
d_gene: TRBD1
v_gene: TRBV19
abundance: few
j_gene: TRBJ1-2
CDR3aa: CASSATGGYGYTF
CDR3nt: TGTGCCAGTAGTGCGACAGGGGGCTATGGCTACACCTTC

len: 15
d_gene: TRBD1
v_gene: TRBV7-9
abundance: -
j_gene: TRBJ1-5
CDR3aa: CASSLGQGSNQPQHF
CDR3nt: TGTGCCAGCAGCTTAGGACAGGGTAGCAATCAGCCCCAGCATTTT

len: 16
d_gene: TRBD1
v_gene: TRBV5-6
abundance: -
j_gene: TRBJ1-4
CDR3aa: CASSFGTAATNEKLFF
CDR3nt: TGTGCCAGCAGCTTCGGGACAGCTGCAACTAATGAAAAACTGTTTTTT

len: 14
d_gene: -
v_gene: TRBV14
abundance: -
j_gene: TRBJ2-1
CDR3aa: CASSQGGSPNEQFF
CDR3nt: TGTGCCAGCAGCCAAGGAGGTAGTCCCAATGAGCAGTTCTTC

len: 15
d_gene: TRBD1
v_gene: TRBV6-5
abundance: -
j_gene: TRBJ1-5
CDR3aa: CASSPGQGGTQPQHF
CDR3nt: TGTGCCAGCAGCCCCGGACAGGGAGGGACTCAGCCCCAGCATTTT

len: 16
d_gene: TRBD2
v_gene: TRBV9
abundance: -
j_gene: TRBJ2-5
CDR3aa: CASSVGPSGGAETQYF
CDR3nt: TGTGCCAGCAGCGTAGGGCCTAGCGGGGGGGCAGAGACCCAGTACTTC

len: 17
d_gene: -
v_gene: TRBV7-7
abundance: -
j_gene: TRBJ2-2
CDR3aa: CASTPGRGTQNTGELFF
CDR3nt: TGTGCCAGCACCCCGGGGAGGGGGACGCAGAACACCGGGGAGCTGTTTTTT

len: 14
d_gene: TRBD1
v_gene: TRBV5-6
abundance: -
j_gene: TRBJ1-2
CDR3aa: CASSLTGTAYGYTF
CDR3nt: TGTGCCAGCAGCTTGACCGGGACAGCCTATGGCTACACCTTC

len: 12
d_gene: -
v_gene: TRBV19
abundance: once
j_gene: TRBJ1-2
CDR3aa: CASSITGNGYTF
CDR3nt: TGTGCCAGTAGTATTACAGGGAACGGCTACACCTTC

len: 15
d_gene: -
v_gene: TRBV30
abundance: -
j_gene: TRBJ1-4
CDR3aa: CAWSVHRVLGEKLFF
CDR3nt: TGTGCCTGGAGTGTTCACAGGGTTTTGGGTGAAAAACTGTTTTTT

len: 14
d_gene: TRBD2
v_gene: TRBV6-1
abundance: -
j_gene: TRBJ2-7
CDR3aa: CASTTGTSSYEQYF
CDR3nt: TGTGCCAGCACTACCGGGACTAGCAGCTACGAGCAGTACTTC

len: 13
d_gene: TRBD1
v_gene: TRBV2
abundance: -
j_gene: TRBJ2-7
CDR3aa: CASQQGALGEQYF
CDR3nt: TGTGCCAGCCAGCAGGGGGCATTGGGTGAGCAGTACTTC

len: 14
d_gene: -
v_gene: TRBV6-5
abundance: -
j_gene: TRBJ1-1
CDR3aa: CASSYIGVETEAFF
CDR3nt: TGTGCCAGCAGTTATATAGGAGTGGAAACTGAAGCTTTCTTT

len: 13
d_gene: TRBD1
v_gene: TRBV30
abundance: -
j_gene: TRBJ1-1
CDR3aa: CAWSVPRQGEAFF
CDR3nt: TGTGCCTGGAGTGTACCACGACAGGGAGAAGCTTTCTTT

len: 14
d_gene: -
v_gene: TRBV7-2
abundance: -
j_gene: TRBJ2-1
CDR3aa: CASSPNLSGREQFF
CDR3nt: TGTGCCAGCAGCCCGAACCTTAGCGGTAGGGAGCAGTTCTTC

len: 14
d_gene: -
v_gene: TRBV5-4
abundance: -
j_gene: TRBJ2-7
CDR3aa: CASSFPGASYEQYF
CDR3nt: TGTGCCAGCAGCTTTCCAGGGGCGTCCTACGAGCAGTACTTC

len: 14
d_gene: TRBD1
v_gene: TRBV5-4
abundance: -
j_gene: TRBJ1-5
CDR3aa: CASSLGDRNQPQHF
CDR3nt: TGTGCCAGCAGCTTGGGGGACAGAAATCAGCCCCAGCATTTT

len: 13
d_gene: -
v_gene: TRBV27
abundance: few
j_gene: TRBJ1-5
CDR3aa: CASSLQGNQPQHF
CDR3nt: TGTGCCAGCAGTTTACAGGGCAATCAGCCCCAGCATTTT

len: 16
d_gene: -
v_gene: TRBV7-8
abundance: -
j_gene: TRBJ1-3
CDR3aa: CASSLGRGKAGNTIYF
CDR3nt: TGTGCCAGCAGCTTAGGGAGAGGGAAGGCTGGAAACACCATATATTTT

len: 14
d_gene: TRBD1
v_gene: TRBV27
abundance: -
j_gene: TRBJ1-2
CDR3aa: CASSAPGTAYGYTF
CDR3nt: TGTGCCAGCAGTGCCCCCGGGACAGCTTATGGCTACACCTTC

len: 14
d_gene: -
v_gene: TRBV5-1
abundance: -
j_gene: TRBJ2-2
CDR3aa: CASSQASHGGELFF
CDR3nt: TGCGCCAGCAGCCAGGCGAGTCACGGCGGGGAGCTGTTTTTT

len: 13
d_gene: TRBD1
v_gene: TRBV6-1
abundance: once
j_gene: TRBJ2-7
CDR3aa: CASRTGIGYEQYF
CDR3nt: TGTGCCAGCAGGACAGGGATAGGGTACGAGCAGTACTTC

len: 16
d_gene: -
v_gene: TRBV9
abundance: -
j_gene: TRBJ1-6
CDR3aa: CASSVGPSSYNSPLHF
CDR3nt: TGTGCCAGCAGCGTAGGTCCCAGCTCCTATAATTCACCCCTCCACTTT

len: 14
d_gene: -
v_gene: TRBV2
abundance: -
j_gene: TRBJ2-7
CDR3aa: CASSEFGGPYEQYF
CDR3nt: TGTGCCAGCAGTGAATTCGGGGGACCCTACGAGCAGTACTTC

len: 14
d_gene: -
v_gene: TRBV5-1
abundance: -
j_gene: TRBJ2-1
CDR3aa: CASSAPVTVNEQFF
CDR3nt: TGCGCCAGCAGCGCACCGGTGACAGTCAATGAGCAGTTCTTC

len: 13
d_gene: -
v_gene: TRBV5-1
abundance: -
j_gene: TRBJ2-7
CDR3aa: CASSAPGDGEQYF
CDR3nt: TGCGCCAGCAGCGCCCCAGGGGATGGGGAGCAGTACTTC

len: 15
d_gene: -
v_gene: TRBV9
abundance: -
j_gene: TRBJ2-2
CDR3aa: CASSVGTPGTGELFF
CDR3nt: TGTGCCAGCAGCGTAGGAACCCCGGGTACCGGGGAGCTGTTTTTT

len: 13
d_gene: TRBD1
v_gene: TRBV14
abundance: -
j_gene: TRBJ2-7
CDR3aa: CASSTWGTAQISF
CDR3nt: TGTGCCAGCAGCACCTGGGGGACAGCTCAAATCTCATTC

len: 13
d_gene: -
v_gene: TRBV30
abundance: few
j_gene: TRBJ1-1
CDR3aa: CAWSISSNTEAFF
CDR3nt: TGTGCCTGGAGCATAAGCTCGAACACTGAAGCTTTCTTT

len: 15
d_gene: -
v_gene: TRBV9
abundance: -
j_gene: TRBJ2-5
CDR3aa: CASSVVASNQETQYF
CDR3nt: TGTGCCAGCAGCGTAGTAGCCAGTAACCAAGAGACCCAGTACTTC

len: 16
d_gene: -
v_gene: TRBV14
abundance: -
j_gene: TRBJ2-7
CDR3aa: CASSQEQLKPDYEQYF
CDR3nt: TGTGCCAGCAGCCAAGAACAGCTCAAACCCGACTACGAGCAGTACTTC

len: 16
d_gene: -
v_gene: TRBV15
abundance: once
j_gene: TRBJ1-2
CDR3aa: CATSGREDGWTSGYTF
CDR3nt: TGTGCCACCAGCGGGAGGGAGGACGGCTGGACCTCTGGCTACACCTTC

len: 16
d_gene: -
v_gene: TRBV4-1
abundance: -
j_gene: TRBJ1-2
CDR3aa: CASSPFTGRPNYGYTF
CDR3nt: TGCGCCAGCAGCCCGTTCACAGGGAGACCTAACTATGGCTACACCTTC

len: 15
d_gene: -
v_gene: TRBV11-2
abundance: -
j_gene: TRBJ2-2
CDR3aa: CASSSSAGITGELFF
CDR3nt: TGTGCCAGCAGCTCTAGTGCAGGGATCACCGGGGAGCTGTTTTTT

len: 15
d_gene: -
v_gene: TRBV5-4
abundance: -
j_gene: TRBJ1-2
CDR3aa: CASTGSSRANYGYTF
CDR3nt: TGTGCCAGCACTGGGAGTTCCCGAGCTAACTATGGCTACACCTTC

len: 13
d_gene: -
v_gene: TRBV6-5
abundance: -
j_gene: TRBJ1-1
CDR3aa: CASSYEAHSEAFF
CDR3nt: TGTGCCAGCAGTTACGAGGCCCATTCCGAAGCTTTCTTT